This T cell receptor beta chain was found in a study of cytomegalovirus exposure and HLA in healthy donors. As to this clone: Its antigen is as yet unknown.

Study-level findings and limits: There were reportedly fewer N-insertions in an Asian-associated ancestry cluster than the approximately 630-donor mean, in a later analysis. Some V segments, TRBV6-2 and TRBV6-3 among them, were indistinguishable and were therefore excluded. CMV serostatus alone was available as immune exposure information. The study found most TCR sequences rare, yet found some public TCRs in many donors.

The length of the CDR3 is 16 residues. V trimming: 4 bases; J trimming: 6 bases; junction bases outside the gene matches: 14. From germline, CDR1 is MNHNS and CDR2 SASEGT. Primers for the PCR totalled 60 Vbeta and 13 Jbeta. Sequencing used immunoSEQ multiplex PCR; TCRdb keeps in-frame clones, though not all of them. The sample includes under 200,000 clones, around three quarters seen only once; the top ten take over 2%. What was sequenced was PBMCs. The V and J genes are TRBV6-1 and TRBJ1-2, with 7 nucleotides matching TRBD1. This receptor was taken from a woman aged 50 to 60 in good health and CMV-seronegative. The CDR3 is CASSVRGLRSGDGYTF. The CDR3 DNA reads TGTGCCAGCAGTGTTAGGGGGCTCCGGTCTGGGGATGGCTACACCTTC.